Detailed here is one T cell receptor (beta chain). This CDR3 spans 13 amino acids. From germline, CDR1 is SGHRS and CDR2 YFSETQ. V shed 0 bases, J shed 8 bases, and the junction held 2 bases outside the gene matches. Per the study methods: Scientists estimated how many nucleated cells there were by amplifying reference gene primers. Sequenced by immunoSEQ multiplex PCR; TCRdb stores in-frame clones only, minus some. The V and J calls and clone size come from that table; D and trimming were worked out from the DNA. The data hold around 150,000 clones, with around 86% observed a single time. These data originate in a study of blood T cell repertoires in COVID-19. On the study more broadly: The samples span acute and convalescent COVID-19 from the United States, Italy and Spain. Sample material is recorded as cDNA or gDNA derived from T cells, B-cell-depleted T cells, or PBMCs.

The J gene is TRBJ1-2, the V gene TRBV5-1; 9 bases are shared with TRBD1. Input material: peripheral blood. This receptor was taken from a man aged 65-85 years with acute or convalescent COVID-19. The CDR3 DNA reads TGCGCCAGCAGCTTGGACAGGGGGCAAGGCTACACCTTC. It yields the protein CASSLDRGQGYTF.